This T cell receptor (beta chain) was observed in a study of cytomegalovirus exposure and HLA in healthy donors. Findings and limits, study-wide: Cytomegalovirus association was listed for 170 or so TCR beta chains.

Note on this clone: Its specificity is unknown.

Germline lookup yields CDR1 SGHTA and CDR2 FQGTGA. There are 16 residues in the CDR3. After removal of 5 bases from V and 5 bases from J, the junction contained 6 bases not matched to a gene. Sequencing used immunoSEQ multiplex PCR; TCRdb keeps in-frame clones, though not all of them. The profile shows approximately 180,000 clones, around 88% of them singletons. The TCR comes from a woman between 18 and 29 years old in good health and CMV-seronegative. The material sequenced was PBMCs. V gene TRBV7-3 combines with J gene TRBJ2-3; the match to TRBD2 covers 14 bases. This CDR3 reads CASSTPGTSGGDTQYF. As DNA, the CDR3 is TGTGCCAGCAGCACACCCGGGACTAGCGGGGGAGATACGCAGTATTTT.